A selection of T cell receptor beta chains follows, all from one sample in a study of regulatory T cells in long-lasting Graves disease. TCRdb re-derived calls from the multiplex PCR reads in MiXCR, one entry per CDR3 protein. Of about 400,000 distinct CDR3 sequences in the sample, 15% to 19% were seen once. Sequenced material: peripheral blood mononuclear cells (PBMCs), taken at new diagnosis, from a patient treated with antithyroid drugs. Receptors originate from a female donor with Graves disease. The CDR3 runs from the conserved cysteine through the conserved F or W. A D gene is named only where the DNA matches it firmly. The size field is filled for only some rows; it gives once, few, many or a size class.

d_call	v_call	j_call	clone_size	cdr3_nt	cdr3_aa
.	TRBV20-1	TRBJ2-5	many	TGCAGTGCACTTCTACAACTCCAAGAGACCCAGTACTTC	CSALLQLQETQYF
.	TRBV7-9	TRBJ2-7	.	TGTGCCAGCAGCCAATCTACGGGGCTCTACGAGCAGTACTTC	CASSQSTGLYEQYF
TRBD1	TRBV27	TRBJ1-2	many	TGTGCCAGCAGTCCACAGGGGGGTGACGGCTACACCTTC	CASSPQGGDGYTF
TRBD2	TRBV10-3	TRBJ2-1	many	TGTGCCATCAGCTGGACTAGCGGGGCCCCAACCTACAATGAGCAGTTCTTC	CAISWTSGAPTYNEQFF
.	TRBV4-1	TRBJ1-2	many	TGCGCCAGCAGCCAAGAACGAGACAGCTTCCCCTACACCTTC	CASSQERDSFPYTF
TRBD1	TRBV7-2	TRBJ2-5	many	TGTGCCAGCAGCTTAGAGGGGACAGACTGGGAGACCCAGTACTTC	CASSLEGTDWETQYF
TRBD2	TRBV28	TRBJ2-6	many	TGTGCCAGCAGTGAAACTAACGGGAGGGTTGCTGGGGCCAACGTCCTGACTTTC	CASSETNGRVAGANVLTF
.	TRBV7-9	TRBJ1-1	many	TGTGCCAGCAGCTTTGTACAGAGCAACACTGAAGCTTTCTTT	CASSFVQSNTEAFF
.	TRBV18	TRBJ2-1	few	TGTGCCAGCTCACCACCGGACAGCTCCTACAATGAGCAGTTCTTC	CASSPPDSSYNEQFF
TRBD2	TRBV7-3	TRBJ2-1	few	TGTGCCAGCAGCCTGACTAGCGGGAGTATTAATGAGCAGTTCTTC	CASSLTSGSINEQFF
.	TRBV6-1	TRBJ1-1	many	TGTGCCAGCAGCCGAACAGGTTCTGAAGCTTTCTTT	CASSRTGSEAFF
.	TRBV3-1	TRBJ2-7	many	TGTGCCAGCAGCCAGGATCAGACATCCACCTACGAGCAGTACTTC	CASSQDQTSTYEQYF
.	TRBV3-1	TRBJ2-4	many	TGTGCCAGCAGCCAAGGACTAATCAAAAACATTCAGTACTTC	CASSQGLIKNIQYF
.	TRBV12-5	TRBJ1-1	many	TGTGCTAGTGGTTTGACCACCGGGGGGTTGAACACTGAAGCTTTCTTT	CASGLTTGGLNTEAFF
.	TRBV28	TRBJ1-1	many	TGTGCCAGCAGTCCAATCCCTCATACAGGGTCCACTGAAGCTTTCTTT	CASSPIPHTGSTEAFF
.	TRBV3-1	TRBJ2-5	many	TGTGCCAGCAGCCTTCTTCAGGCGGATCGGTTGGAGACCCAGTACTTC	CASSLLQADRLETQYF
.	TRBV12-3/TRBV12-4	TRBJ1-2	many	TGTGCCAGCAAGGGACCTGGTGGCTACACCTTC	CASKGPGGYTF
.	TRBV5-1	TRBJ1-4	.	TGCGCCAGCAGCTTAAGCTCAACTAATGAAAAACTGTTTTTT	CASSLSSTNEKLFF
TRBD2	TRBV10-3	TRBJ2-3	many	TGTGCCAGTTATGGACTAGACACAGATACGCAGTATTTT	CASYGLDTDTQYF
.	TRBV2	TRBJ2-1	many	TGTGCCAGCAGTGGAGGAGGGGTTTACAATGAGCAGTTCTTC	CASSGGGVYNEQFF
.	TRBV19	TRBJ2-6	few	TGTGCCAGTACAAAGGCGGCCGGGGCCAACGTCCTGACTTTC	CASTKAAGANVLTF
TRBD1	TRBV27	TRBJ2-3	.	TGTGCCAGCATTCCCCTGGGACAGGCTGGGGGAGATACGCAGTATTTT	CASIPLGQAGGDTQYF
TRBD2	TRBV12-3/TRBV12-4	TRBJ2-2	few	TGTGCCAGCAGTCCGGGACTAGCGGGAGTCACCGGGGAGCTGTTTTTT	CASSPGLAGVTGELFF
TRBD2	TRBV12-3/TRBV12-4	TRBJ2-7	many	TGTGCCAGCAGTCCCTCGGGAGGGACCCACGAGCAGTACTTC	CASSPSGGTHEQYF
TRBD1	TRBV7-3	TRBJ2-1	many	TGTGCCAGCAGCTTAAGAACGTCGGGACAGGGGGCCGATGAGCAGTTCTTC	CASSLRTSGQGADEQFF
.	TRBV6-2/TRBV6-3	TRBJ1-5	many	TGTGCCAGCAGTTACGGCCCGGGACTCCCGGTCAGCAATCAGCCCCAGCATTTT	CASSYGPGLPVSNQPQHF
TRBD1	TRBV6-1	TRBJ2-7	many	TGTGCCAGCAGTCACCGAAACAGACAGGGGAGCTCCTACGAGCAGTACTTC	CASSHRNRQGSSYEQYF
.	TRBV24-1	TRBJ1-1	many	TGTGCCACCAGTGAGACCGGGGCGTCCACTGAAGCTTTCTTT	CATSETGASTEAFF
TRBD1	TRBV11-2	TRBJ2-7	.	TGTGCCAGCAGCTTAGATCTCCAGGGGGCAGGGTACGAGCAGTACTTC	CASSLDLQGAGYEQYF
.	TRBV27	TRBJ2-2	few	TGTGCCAGCAGCCGGGGCGGCACGAACACCGGGGAGCTGTTTTTT	CASSRGGTNTGELFF
.	TRBV3-1	TRBJ1-2	many	TGTGCCAGCAGCCAATCCGCAGCCAACTATGGCTACACCTTC	CASSQSAANYGYTF
TRBD1	TRBV29-1	TRBJ1-3	many	TGCAGCGCGTTAGACAGGGGGCGCGAGTCTGGAAACACCATATATTTT	CSALDRGRESGNTIYF
.	TRBV11-2	TRBJ1-5	many	TGTGCCAGCAGCTTAGGTGCCCTTAGCAATCAGCCCCAGCATTTT	CASSLGALSNQPQHF
.	TRBV5-1	TRBJ2-1	few	TGCGCCGGCAGCCGACCGGGGAATGAGCAGTTCTTC	CAGSRPGNEQFF
TRBD2	TRBV27	TRBJ2-7	many	TGTGCCAGCAGTTTCCGCGGGAGCCGCCCCTACGAGCAGTACTTC	CASSFRGSRPYEQYF
.	TRBV28	TRBJ2-4	many	TGTGCCAGCAGTTTGAATGACATTCAGTACTTC	CASSLNDIQYF
.	TRBV29-1	TRBJ1-1	.	TGCAGCGTTGGACAGCAGGTGAACACTGAAGCTTTCTTT	CSVGQQVNTEAFF
.	TRBV3-1	TRBJ2-2	few	TGTGCCAGCAGCCAACTGGTGGCCGGGGAGCTGGTTTTT	CASSQLVAGELVF
TRBD1	TRBV20-1	TRBJ1-6	many	TGCAGTGCTAGAATCCTCGCAGGGGGTACAGGGGAAAGTAGGTCCTATAATTCACCCCTCCACTTT	CSARILAGGTGESRSYNSPLHF
.	TRBV29-1	TRBJ1-1	.	TGCAGCGTCATTTCAGGGGCGGCTGAAGCTTTCTTT	CSVISGAAEAFF
TRBD1	TRBV12-3/TRBV12-4	TRBJ2-1	many	TGTGCCAGCACCACAGGACAGGGTAGTTATGAGCAGTTCTTC	CASTTGQGSYEQFF
TRBD1	TRBV28	TRBJ2-7	many	TGTGCCAGCAGTTTAGGGACAGGGACCGTCTACGAGCAGTACTTC	CASSLGTGTVYEQYF
.	TRBV5-1	TRBJ2-7	.	TGCGCCAGCAGCTTGGAAGACTGGGGTGGAAGCGAGCAGTACTTC	CASSLEDWGGSEQYF
TRBD1	TRBV12-3/TRBV12-4	TRBJ2-7	many	TGTGCCAGCTCGGACAGGGGGCTCGAGCAGTACTTC	CASSDRGLEQYF
.	TRBV18	TRBJ2-7	few	TGTGCCAGCTCCGCGGACGACCTCGCCTACGAGCAGTACTTC	CASSADDLAYEQYF
TRBD1	TRBV5-1	TRBJ2-1	.	TGCGCCAGCAGCTTTATTGGGACAGGGATTTCTAATGAGCAGTTCTTC	CASSFIGTGISNEQFF
TRBD2	TRBV19	TRBJ2-3	many	TGTGCCACCAGGAGTAGCGGGGTGAGCACAGATACGCAGTATTTT	CATRSSGVSTDTQYF
.	TRBV2	TRBJ2-7	many	TGTGCCGCTTTGAACCCAGGGTCCCTCGCCTACGAGCAGTACTTC	CAALNPGSLAYEQYF
.	TRBV29-1	TRBJ1-2	few	TGCAGCGTTGAATCGGGCGTCGGCTATGGCTACACCTTC	CSVESGVGYGYTF
TRBD1	TRBV27	TRBJ1-2	once	TGTGCCAGCAGCCACCCGGGACAGCCATATGGCTACACCTTC	CASSHPGQPYGYTF
TRBD2	TRBV3-1	TRBJ2-5	many	TGTGCCAGCAGCCAGACTAGCGGAGAAGAGACCCAGTACTTC	CASSQTSGEETQYF
.	TRBV4-2	TRBJ1-1	.	TGTGCCAGCAGCCAAGTCCGTCGGGGGGCAAACACTGAAGCTTTCTTT	CASSQVRRGANTEAFF
TRBD2	TRBV28	TRBJ2-2	.	TGTGCCAGCAGTCGGACTAGCGGGCCCACCGGGGAGCTGTTTTTT	CASSRTSGPTGELFF
.	TRBV9	TRBJ2-5	few	TGTGCCAGCAGCGTGGGCCTGGTCGGGGGCACCCTCCTACGGGAGACCCAGTACTTC	CASSVGLVGGTLLRETQYF
.	TRBV30	TRBJ1-1	.	TGTGCCTGGAAAGAAGGGCTTAACACTGGAGCCTTCTTT	CAWKEGLNTGAFF
TRBD1	TRBV12-3/TRBV12-4	TRBJ2-1	.	TGTGCCAGCAGTTTGGTGACAGGGGCCATTAATGAGCAGTTCTTC	CASSLVTGAINEQFF
.	TRBV27	TRBJ2-1	many	TGTGCCAGCATAGGGGGGCGTCTACCCCCTTCTACTACTTCTACATTTTACAATGAGCAGTTCTTC	CASIGGRLPPSTTSTFYNEQFF